This T cell receptor beta chain comes out of a study of tumor and adjacent non-tumor tissue in lung cancer. Overall study: Stage I to III disease affected 10 men and 5 women aged about 30 to 85.

RNA was extracted from bulk tissue without any cell sorting. TCRbeta libraries were built with three rounds of nested PCR, modified from ARM-PCR. TCRdb analysed the multiplex PCR reads with MiXCR anew, one entry per CDR3 protein. The sample shows 65,000 to 95,000 distinct CDR3 sequences, under 70% of them seen only once. Study-wide findings and caveats: Patients with more diverse tumor TCRs had worse survival.

Turning to this clonotype: Antigen unknown. A junction boundary mismatches the germline segment, possibly from a read error.

This sequence originates from a woman in her seventies with non-small cell lung cancer. The sequencing sample was made of lung tumor tissue.

The chain's CDR3 is CVSTRAGEPRNEQFF. CDR3 in DNA: TGTGTCAGCACCCGGGCGGGAGAGCCTCGGAATGAGCAGTTCTTC. The chain links TRBV12-3 or TRBV12-4 to TRBJ2-1; 7 bases align to TRBD2. This CDR3 region has 15 residues.